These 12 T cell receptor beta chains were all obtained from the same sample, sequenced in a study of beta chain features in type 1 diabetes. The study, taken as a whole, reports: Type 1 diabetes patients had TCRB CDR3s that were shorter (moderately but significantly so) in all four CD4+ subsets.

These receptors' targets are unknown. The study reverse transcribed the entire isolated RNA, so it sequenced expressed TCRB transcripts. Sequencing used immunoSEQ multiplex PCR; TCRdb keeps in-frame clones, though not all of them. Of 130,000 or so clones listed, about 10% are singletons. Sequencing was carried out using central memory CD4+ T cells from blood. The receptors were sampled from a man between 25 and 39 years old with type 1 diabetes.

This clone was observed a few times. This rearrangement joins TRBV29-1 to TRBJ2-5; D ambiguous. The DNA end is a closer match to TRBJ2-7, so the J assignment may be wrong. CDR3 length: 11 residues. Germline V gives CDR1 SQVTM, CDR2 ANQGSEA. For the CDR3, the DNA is TGCAGCGCCGTATGGGACTACGAGCAGTACTTC. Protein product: CSAVWDYEQYF.

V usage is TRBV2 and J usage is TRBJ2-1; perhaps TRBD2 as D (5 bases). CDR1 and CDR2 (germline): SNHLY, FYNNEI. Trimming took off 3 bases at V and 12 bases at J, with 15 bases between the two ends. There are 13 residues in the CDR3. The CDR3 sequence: CASSDSTGSGQFF. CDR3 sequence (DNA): TGTGCCAGCAGTGACTCAACGGGGAGTGGGCAGTTCTTC.

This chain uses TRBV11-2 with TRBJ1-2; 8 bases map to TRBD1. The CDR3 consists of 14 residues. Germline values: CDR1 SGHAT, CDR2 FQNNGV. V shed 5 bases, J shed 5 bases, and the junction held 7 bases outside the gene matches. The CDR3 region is CASSLTGAVYGYTF. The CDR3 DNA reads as TGTGCCAGCAGCCTGACAGGGGCAGTGTATGGCTACACCTTC. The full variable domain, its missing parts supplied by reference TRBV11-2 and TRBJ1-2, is EAGVAQSPRYKIIEKRQSVAFWCNPISGHATLYWYQQILGQGPKLLIQFQNNGVVDDSQLPKDRFSAERLKGVDSTLKIQPAKLEDSAVYLCASSLTGAVYGYTFGSGTRLTVV.

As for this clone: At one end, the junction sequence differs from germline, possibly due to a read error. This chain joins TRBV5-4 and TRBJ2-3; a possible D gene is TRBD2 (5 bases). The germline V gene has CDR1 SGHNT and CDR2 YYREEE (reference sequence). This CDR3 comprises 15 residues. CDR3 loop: CANSILSVSTDTQYF. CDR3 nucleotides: TGTGCCAACAGCATCCTTAGCGTGAGCACAGATACGCAGTATTTT.

The CDR3 loop is CATGHNARPQHF. CDR3 DNA: TGTGCCACAGGACACAATGCAAGGCCCCAGCATTTT. The chain combines TRBV28 with TRBJ1-5; tentative D call: TRBD1 (5 bases). The CDR3 runs 12 residues. Trimming shortened V by 10 bases and J by 9 bases, and 16 bases separated the two germline ends. The germline V gene has CDR1 MDHEN and CDR2 SYDVKM.

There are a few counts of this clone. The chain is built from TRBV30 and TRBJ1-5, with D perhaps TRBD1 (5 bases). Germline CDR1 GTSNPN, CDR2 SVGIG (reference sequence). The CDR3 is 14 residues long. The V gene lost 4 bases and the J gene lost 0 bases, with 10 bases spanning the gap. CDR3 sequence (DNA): TGTGCCTGGAACCCGACAGATAGCAATCAGCCCCAGCATTTT. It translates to CAWNPTDSNQPQHF.

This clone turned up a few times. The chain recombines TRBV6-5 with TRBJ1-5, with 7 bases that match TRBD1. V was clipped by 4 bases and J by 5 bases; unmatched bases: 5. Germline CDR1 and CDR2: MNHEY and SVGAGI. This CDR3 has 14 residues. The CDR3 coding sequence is TGTGCCAGCAGTTTGGGTCAGGGGGATCAGCCCCAGCATTTT. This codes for CASSLGQGDQPQHF.

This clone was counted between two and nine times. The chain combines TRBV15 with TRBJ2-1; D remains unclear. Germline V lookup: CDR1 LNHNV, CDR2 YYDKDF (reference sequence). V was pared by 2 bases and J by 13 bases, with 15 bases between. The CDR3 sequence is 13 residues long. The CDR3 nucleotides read TGTGCCACCAGCAGACCCGGTGGGCCTGATCAGTTCTTC. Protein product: CATSRPGGPDQFF. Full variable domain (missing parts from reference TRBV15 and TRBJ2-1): DAMVIQNPRYQVTQFGKPVTLSCSQTLNHNVMYWYQQKSSQAPKLLFHYYDKDFNNEADTPDNFQSRRPNTSFCFLDIRSPGLGDTAMYLCATSRPGGPDQFFGPGTRLTVL.

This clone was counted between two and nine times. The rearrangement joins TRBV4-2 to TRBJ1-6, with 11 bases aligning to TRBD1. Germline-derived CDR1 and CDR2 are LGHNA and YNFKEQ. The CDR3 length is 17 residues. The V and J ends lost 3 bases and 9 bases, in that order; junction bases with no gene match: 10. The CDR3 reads CASSQPSGQGVGSPLHF. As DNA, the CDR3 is TGTGCCAGCAGCCAGCCTTCGGGACAGGGGGTTGGTTCACCCCTCCACTTT.

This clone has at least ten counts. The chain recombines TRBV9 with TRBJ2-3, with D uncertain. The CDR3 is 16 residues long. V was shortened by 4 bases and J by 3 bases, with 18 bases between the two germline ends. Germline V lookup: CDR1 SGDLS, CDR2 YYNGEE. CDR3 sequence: CASSPTSNSYTDTQYF. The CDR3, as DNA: TGTGCCAGCAGCCCCACCAGTAACAGCTATACAGATACGCAGTATTTT.

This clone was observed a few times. CDR3 bases: TGTGCCAGCAGCTCGTCACTAGCGGGGGGAGGTGAGACCCAGTACTTC. It yields the protein CASSSSLAGGGETQYF. The V gene is TRBV5-4, the J gene TRBJ2-5; 12 bases are shared with TRBD2. The CDR3 covers 16 residues. Germline V gene data show CDR1 as SGHNT and CDR2 as YYREEE (reference sequence). The trim removed 3 bases at V and 5 bases at J, leaving 8 bases unmatched.

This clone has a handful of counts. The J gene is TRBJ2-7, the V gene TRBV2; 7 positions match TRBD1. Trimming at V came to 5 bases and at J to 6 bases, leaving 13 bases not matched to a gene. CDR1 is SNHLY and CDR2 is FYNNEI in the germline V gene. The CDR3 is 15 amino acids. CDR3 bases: TGTGCCAGCAGTTTGACGCAGGGGGATTTGACCGAGCAGTACTTC. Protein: CASSLTQGDLTEQYF.